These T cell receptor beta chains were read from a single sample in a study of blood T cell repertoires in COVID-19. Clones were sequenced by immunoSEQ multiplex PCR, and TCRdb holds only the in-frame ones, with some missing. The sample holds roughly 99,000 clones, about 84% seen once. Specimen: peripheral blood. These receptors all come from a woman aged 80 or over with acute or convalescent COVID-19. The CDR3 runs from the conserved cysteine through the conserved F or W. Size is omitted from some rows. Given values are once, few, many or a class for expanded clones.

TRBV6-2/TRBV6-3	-	CASSLPAANNNEQFF
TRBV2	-	CASSSTPGNEQFF
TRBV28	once	CASSSPSSPLHF
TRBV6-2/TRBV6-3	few	CASSRVGTQYF
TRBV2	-	CASSERPNSPLHF
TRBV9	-	CASSPRAVALNEQFF
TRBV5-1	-	CASSLEGTGDGYTF
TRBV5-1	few	CASSLGLGTPYGYTF
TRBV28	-	CASSSPDRENSPLHF
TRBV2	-	CASSAQVNTEAFF
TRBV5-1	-	CASSPTGMNTEAFF
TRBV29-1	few	CSVEEGKRHTF
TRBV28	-	CAIRDRVETQYF
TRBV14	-	CASSPGNTEAFF
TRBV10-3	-	CAISESSQSTDTQYF
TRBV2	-	CASRRGGGDQPQHF
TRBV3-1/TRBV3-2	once	CASSQPLGTLQETQYF
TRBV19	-	CASSTDRPNQPQHF
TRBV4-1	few	CASSHLSEGVPGANVLTF